Listed below are T cell receptor beta chains from one sample, sequenced in a study of T-cell reconstitution after alpha-beta-depleted transplantation in children. TCRdb analysed the PCR reads with MiXCR anew, one entry per CDR3 protein. The table shows roughly 790,000 distinct CDR3 sequences, with roughly 15% occurring only once. The sequencing used PBMCs, mostly from graft donor cells, collected 360 days after TCRalphabeta/CD19-depleted stem cell transplant. These receptors all stem from a male patient between 5 and 17 years old who had a stem cell transplant for acute lymphoblastic leukemia, so the T cells may come from the graft donor. Each CDR3 is given with its conserved first and last residue. Each record gives: clone size, D gene, J gene, V gene, CDR3 DNA, CDR3 protein. The D gene is left open where the match is weak. Not every row has a clone size; where given, it reads once, few, many or a size class.

few	TRBD1	TRBJ1-2	TRBV9	TGTGCCAGCAGCGTAGGAGGGGTTCACAGGGGAGATGGCTACACCTTC	CASSVGGVHRGDGYTF
NA	TRBD1	TRBJ1-3	TRBV28	TGTGCCAGCCTCACCGGGACAGGGGACCTAAAGCTACTGAGCTCTGGAAACACCATATATTTT	CASLTGTGDLKLLSSGNTIYF
many	TRBD1	TRBJ2-7	TRBV7-9	TGTGCCAGCAGCTCCGGGACAGGGACCTACGAGCAGTACTTC	CASSSGTGTYEQYF
few	NA	TRBJ2-3	TRBV20-1	TGCAGTGCTACATACCCTAGCGACACGCAGTATTTT	CSATYPSDTQYF
NA	TRBD2	TRBJ2-7	TRBV12-3/TRBV12-4	TGTGCCAGCAGACGCCGGGAGGTGCAGTACTTC	CASRRREVQYF
NA	NA	TRBJ1-6	TRBV7-9	TGTGCCAGCAGCCGGCAGAATTATAATTCACCCCTCCACTTT	CASSRQNYNSPLHF
NA	NA	TRBJ2-3	TRBV30	TGTGCCTGGAGCCGAGGGACTGCTAGCACAGATACGCAGTATTTT	CAWSRGTASTDTQYF
NA	TRBD2	TRBJ2-1	TRBV2	TGTGGCAGCAGTGGTACGGGACTAGCGGGAGGAAGATACAATGAGCAGTTCTTC	CGSSGTGLAGGRYNEQFF
NA	NA	TRBJ2-7	TRBV5-1	TGCGCCAGCAGCCTGGACAGCCCGAATCTAAACTACGAGCAGTACTTC	CASSLDSPNLNYEQYF
few	NA	TRBJ1-2	TRBV5-1	TGCGCCAGCGGCTTGGGGGCTAACTATGGCTACACCTTC	CASGLGANYGYTF
NA	NA	TRBJ2-1	TRBV5-1	TGCGCCAGCAGCTTGGCCGTGGGAGCGGCCTACAATGAGCAGTTCTTC	CASSLAVGAAYNEQFF
few	NA	TRBJ2-5	TRBV6-6	TGTGCCAGCAGTTACAATAGGGTTGAGACCCAGTACTTC	CASSYNRVETQYF
NA	NA	TRBJ2-5	TRBV20-1	TGCAGTGCTAGTCTACTCTCTGCGGAGACCCAGTACTTC	CSASLLSAETQYF
few	NA	TRBJ2-1	TRBV6-4	TGTGCCAGCAGTGACTTTGCAGGATTTTACAATGAGCAGTTCTTC	CASSDFAGFYNEQFF
NA	NA	TRBJ2-7	TRBV5-1	TGCGCCAGCAGTGAGGGGGGGGCGGGCAAATCCTACGACCAGTACTTC	CASSEGGAGKSYDQYF
NA	TRBD1	TRBJ2-2	TRBV3-1	TGTGCCAGCGGATCGAGGGGGCGGAACACCGGGGAGCTGTTTTTT	CASGSRGRNTGELFF